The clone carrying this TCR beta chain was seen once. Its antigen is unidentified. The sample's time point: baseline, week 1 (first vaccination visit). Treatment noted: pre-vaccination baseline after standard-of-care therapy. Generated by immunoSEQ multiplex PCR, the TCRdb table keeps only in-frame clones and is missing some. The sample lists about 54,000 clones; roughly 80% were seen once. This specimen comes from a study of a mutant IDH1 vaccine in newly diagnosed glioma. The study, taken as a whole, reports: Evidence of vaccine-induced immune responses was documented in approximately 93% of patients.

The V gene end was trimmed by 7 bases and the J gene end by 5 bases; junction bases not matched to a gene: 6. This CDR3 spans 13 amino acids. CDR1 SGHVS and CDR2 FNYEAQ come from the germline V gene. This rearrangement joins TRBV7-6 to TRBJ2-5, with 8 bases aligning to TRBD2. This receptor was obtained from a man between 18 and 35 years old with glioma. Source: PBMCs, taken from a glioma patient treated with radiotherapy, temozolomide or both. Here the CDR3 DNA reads TGTGCCAGCAATAGCGGGGCTTTCGAGACCCAGTACTTC. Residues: CASNSGAFETQYF.